The subject of this entry is one T cell receptor (beta chain). This was a deep-level run. In the original workflow: In the immunoSEQ data, sequences were junction-only and lacked quality scores, so filtering differed. Clones were read by immunoSEQ multiplex PCR, and TCRdb kept only the in-frame ones, dropping some. That table gives V, J and clone size, and the DNA gave D and trimming. The sample carries around 500,000 clones, 81% recorded once. The data derive from a study of shared clonotypes between healthy human individuals. The CDR3 length is 15 residues. Input material: PBMCs. This receptor was taken from a woman between 40 and 50 years old in good health. Some clones in this sample may be carry-over from other donors' samples. The gene calls are TRBV21-1 and TRBJ1-3; the listed D gene, TRBD1, was not tested against the DNA. TRBV21-1 is an annotated pseudogene. The CDR3 DNA is TGTGCCAGCAGCAAAGCAGGGGTCCCTGGAAACACCATATATTTT. This gives the protein CASSKAGVPGNTIYF.